The 2 T cell receptor beta chains in this list originate from one sample, sequenced in a study of blood T cell repertoires in COVID-19 (dated by TCRdb to about 2020). The library was prepared using the immunoSEQ multiplex PCR assay. TCRdb took over this immuneACCESS table, retaining in-frame rearrangements with V and J assigned. Such tables are incomplete; in checked studies, under half of the missing clones stem from an unresolved V gene, and the remainder is unexplained. Here the sample has 250,000 to 350,000 clones; 84% occur a single time. The ten largest make up roughly 1.6% of the sample. The sample was peripheral blood. The receptors derive from a human donor with COVID-19, enrolled during active disease. The donor label of this sample is uncertain.

The V and J genes are TRBV7-8 and TRBJ2-1; 10 positions match TRBD2. V was clipped by 0 bases and J by 7 bases; unmatched bases: 9. This CDR3 contains 17 residues. From germline, CDR1 is SGHVS and CDR2 FQNEAQ. The chain's CDR3 is CASSLAFSGRNRNEQFF. The CDR3 coding sequence is TGTGCCAGCAGCTTAGCCTTTAGCGGGAGGAATAGGAATGAGCAGTTCTTC.

This clone was observed a few times. The J gene is TRBJ1-1, the V gene TRBV5-1; D possibly corresponds to TRBD1 (6 bases). V was pared by 2 bases and J by 2 bases, with 13 bases between. The germline V gene encodes CDR1 SGHRS and CDR2 YFSETQ. The CDR3 consists of 15 residues. The chain's CDR3 is CASSLSRGINTEAFF. CDR3 nucleotides: TGCGCCAGCAGCTTATCCAGGGGCATCAACACTGAAGCTTTCTTT.